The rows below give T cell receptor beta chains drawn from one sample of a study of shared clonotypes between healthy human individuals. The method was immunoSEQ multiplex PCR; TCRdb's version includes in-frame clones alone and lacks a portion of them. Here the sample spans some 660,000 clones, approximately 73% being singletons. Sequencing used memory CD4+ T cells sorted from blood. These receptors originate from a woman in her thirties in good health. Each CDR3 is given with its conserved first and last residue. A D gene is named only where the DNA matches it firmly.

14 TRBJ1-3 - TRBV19 CASSIDRSGNTIYF
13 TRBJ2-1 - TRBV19 CASSYIGGAEQFF
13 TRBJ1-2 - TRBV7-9 CASSLLSGIGYTF
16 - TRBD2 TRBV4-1 CASSQVLAGGPYEQYF
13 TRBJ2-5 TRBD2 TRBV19 CASSIASGETQYF
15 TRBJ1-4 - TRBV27 CASSGRRAANEKLFF
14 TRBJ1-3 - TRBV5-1 CASSLPDSGNTIYF
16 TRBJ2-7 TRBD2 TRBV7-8 CASSYQTSGKFNEQYF
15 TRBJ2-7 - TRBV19 CASSIFGMSPYEQYF
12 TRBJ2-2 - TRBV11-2 CASRESAGELFF
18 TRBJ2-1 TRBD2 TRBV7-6 CASSSRTSGRRSYNEQFF
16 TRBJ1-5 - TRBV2 CASRPRRGWLNQPQHF
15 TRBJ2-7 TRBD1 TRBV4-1 CASSQGTGGVYEQYF